This TCR beta chain was observed in a study of T cell clonality in common variable immunodeficiency. Study-wide findings and caveats: Fewer deletions and N-nucleotide insertions were reportedly seen in common variable immunodeficiency TCR beta sequences.

This clone was counted at least ten times. Its matching antigen is unknown. The missing CDR3 end, 3 residues past where the read stops, is filled in from the germline J gene. Germline-derived CDR1 and CDR2 are MRHNA and SNTAGT. This CDR3 is built from 14 residues. Trimming pared 2 bases from V and 0 bases from J, leaving 7 bases between. Assay used: immunoSEQ multiplex PCR; TCRdb lists only in-frame clones, some missing. Sampling found 25,000 or so clones, none seen once. The clonotype comes from a human donor with common variable immunodeficiency. V and J are TRBV6-4 and TRBJ1-2, with D unclear. Sequenced input: peripheral blood mononuclear cells. CDR3 loop: CASSDGPTNYGYTF. Incomplete CDR3 DNA: TGTGCCAGCAGTGACGGGCCAACTAACTATGGC.